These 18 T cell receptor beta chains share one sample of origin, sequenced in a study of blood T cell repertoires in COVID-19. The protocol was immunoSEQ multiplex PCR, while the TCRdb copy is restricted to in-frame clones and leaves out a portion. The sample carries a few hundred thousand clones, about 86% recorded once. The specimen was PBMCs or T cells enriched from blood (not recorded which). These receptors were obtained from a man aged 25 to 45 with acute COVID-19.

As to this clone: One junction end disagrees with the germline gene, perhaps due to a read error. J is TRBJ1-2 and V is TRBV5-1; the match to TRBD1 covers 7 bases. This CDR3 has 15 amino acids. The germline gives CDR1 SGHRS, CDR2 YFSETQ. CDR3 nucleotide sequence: TGTGCCAGCAGCTTCGACAGGGTATCCAACTATGGCTACACCTTC. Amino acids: CASSFDRVSNYGYTF.

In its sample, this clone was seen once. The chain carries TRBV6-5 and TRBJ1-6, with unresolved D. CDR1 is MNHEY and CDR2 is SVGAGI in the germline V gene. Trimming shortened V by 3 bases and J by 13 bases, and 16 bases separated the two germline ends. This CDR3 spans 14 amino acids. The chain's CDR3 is CASSYFLGSDPLHF. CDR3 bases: TGTGCCAGCAGTTATTTCCTGGGGAGCGACCCCCTCCACTTT.

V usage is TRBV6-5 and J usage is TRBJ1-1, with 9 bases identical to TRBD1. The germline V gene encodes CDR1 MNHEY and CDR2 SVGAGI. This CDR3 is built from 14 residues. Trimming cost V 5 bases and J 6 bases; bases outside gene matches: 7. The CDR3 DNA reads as TGTGCCAGCAGTACAGGGGGCGCGGCCGCTGAAGCTTTCTTT. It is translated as CASSTGGAAAEAFF.

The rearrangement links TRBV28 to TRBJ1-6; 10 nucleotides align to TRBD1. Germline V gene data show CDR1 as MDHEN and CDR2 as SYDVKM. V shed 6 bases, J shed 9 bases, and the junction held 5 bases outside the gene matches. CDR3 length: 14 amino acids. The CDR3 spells CASRRGTGVSPLHF. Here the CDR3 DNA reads TGTGCCAGCAGGAGGGGGACAGGGGTTTCACCCCTCCACTTT. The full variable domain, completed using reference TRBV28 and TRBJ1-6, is DVKVTQSSRYLVKRTGEKVFLECVQDMDHENMFWYRQDPGLGLRLIYFSYDVKMKEKGDIPEGYSVSREKKERFSLILESASTNQTSMYLCASRRGTGVSPLHFGNGTRLTVT.

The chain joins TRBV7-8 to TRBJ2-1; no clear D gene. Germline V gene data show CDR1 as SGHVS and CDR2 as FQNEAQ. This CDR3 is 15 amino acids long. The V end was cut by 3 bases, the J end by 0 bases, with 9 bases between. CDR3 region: CASSLPMSSYNEQFF. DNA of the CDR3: TGTGCCAGCAGCTTGCCCATGAGCTCCTACAATGAGCAGTTCTTC.

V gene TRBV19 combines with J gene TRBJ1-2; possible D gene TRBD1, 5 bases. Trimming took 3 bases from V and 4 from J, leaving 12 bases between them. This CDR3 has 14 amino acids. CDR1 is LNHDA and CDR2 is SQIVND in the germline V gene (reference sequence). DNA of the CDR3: TGTGCCAGTAGTATTTCATTCAGGGCCTATGGCTACACCTTC. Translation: CASSISFRAYGYTF. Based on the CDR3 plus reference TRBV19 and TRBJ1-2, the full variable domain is DGGITQSPKYLFRKEGQNVTLSCEQNLNHDAMYWYRQDPGQGLRLIYYSQIVNDFQKGDIAEGYSVSREKKESFPLTVTSAQKNPTAFYLCASSISFRAYGYTFGSGTRLTVV.

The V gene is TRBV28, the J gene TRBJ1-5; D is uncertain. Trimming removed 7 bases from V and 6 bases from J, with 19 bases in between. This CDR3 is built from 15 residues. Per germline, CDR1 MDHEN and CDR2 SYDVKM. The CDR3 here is CASTSGMVRVQPQHF. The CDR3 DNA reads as TGTGCCAGCACCTCCGGGATGGTTAGAGTTCAGCCCCAGCATTTT.

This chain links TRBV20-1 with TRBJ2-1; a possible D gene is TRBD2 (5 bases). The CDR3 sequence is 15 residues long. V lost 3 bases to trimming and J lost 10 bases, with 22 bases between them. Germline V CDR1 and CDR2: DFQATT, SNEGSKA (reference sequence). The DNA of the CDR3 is TGCAGTGCTAGTTCCCGCGTGGGTAGCGTGGGCGAGCAGTTCTTC. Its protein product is CSASSRVGSVGEQFF.

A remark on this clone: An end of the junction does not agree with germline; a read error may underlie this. The CDR3 here is CASSLKAGGADTQYF. CDR3 in DNA: TGTGCCAGCAGCTTGAAGGCGGGAGGTGCAGATACGCAGTATTTT. The chain uses TRBV5-1 and TRBJ2-3; 8 nucleotides line up with TRBD2. From germline, CDR1 is SGHRS and CDR2 YFSETQ. The CDR3 totals 15 residues.

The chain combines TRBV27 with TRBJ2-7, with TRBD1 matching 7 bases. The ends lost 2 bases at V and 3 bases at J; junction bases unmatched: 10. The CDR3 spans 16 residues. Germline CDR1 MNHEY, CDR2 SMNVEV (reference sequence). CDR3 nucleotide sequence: TGTGCCAGCAGTTTAACCCGGACAGGAGAAATCTACGAGCAGTACGTC. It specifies CASSLTRTGEIYEQYV.

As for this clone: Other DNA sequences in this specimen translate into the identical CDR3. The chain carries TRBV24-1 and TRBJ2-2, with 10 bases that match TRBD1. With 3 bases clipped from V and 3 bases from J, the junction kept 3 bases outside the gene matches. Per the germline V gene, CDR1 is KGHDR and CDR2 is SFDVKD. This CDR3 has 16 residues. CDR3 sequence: CATSDLGQGDTGELFF. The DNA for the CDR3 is TGTGCCACCAGTGATCTAGGACAGGGGGACACCGGGGAGCTGTTTTTT.

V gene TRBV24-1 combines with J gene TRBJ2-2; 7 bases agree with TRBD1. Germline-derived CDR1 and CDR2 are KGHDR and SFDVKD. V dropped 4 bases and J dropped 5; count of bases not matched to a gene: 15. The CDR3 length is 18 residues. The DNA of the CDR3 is TGTGCCACCAGTGACCCGGGACAGCCCAATTTTCTGACCGGGGAGCTGTTTTTT. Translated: CATSDPGQPNFLTGELFF.

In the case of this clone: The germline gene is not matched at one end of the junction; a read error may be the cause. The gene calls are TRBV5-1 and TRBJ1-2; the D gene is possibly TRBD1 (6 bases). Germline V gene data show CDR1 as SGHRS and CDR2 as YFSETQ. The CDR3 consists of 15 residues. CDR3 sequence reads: CASSLGAPMGYGYTF. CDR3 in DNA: TGTGCCAGCAGCTTGGGGGCCCCAATGGGCTATGGCTACACCTTC.

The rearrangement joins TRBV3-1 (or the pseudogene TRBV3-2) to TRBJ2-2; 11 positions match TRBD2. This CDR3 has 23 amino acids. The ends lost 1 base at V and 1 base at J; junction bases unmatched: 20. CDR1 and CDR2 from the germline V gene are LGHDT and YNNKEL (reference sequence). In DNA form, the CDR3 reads TGTGCCAGCAGCCAAGTCTTCGTAGTCGCACTAGCGGGAGTGTTAGAGAACACCGGGGAGCTGTTTTTT. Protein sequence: CASSQVFVVALAGVLENTGELFF.

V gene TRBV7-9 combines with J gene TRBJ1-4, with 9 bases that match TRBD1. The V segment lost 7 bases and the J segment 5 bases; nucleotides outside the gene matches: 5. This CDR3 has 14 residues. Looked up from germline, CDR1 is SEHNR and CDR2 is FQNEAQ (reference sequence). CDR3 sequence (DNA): TGTGCCAGCACCTCGGACAGGGGAAATGAAAAACTGTTTTTT. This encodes CASTSDRGNEKLFF.

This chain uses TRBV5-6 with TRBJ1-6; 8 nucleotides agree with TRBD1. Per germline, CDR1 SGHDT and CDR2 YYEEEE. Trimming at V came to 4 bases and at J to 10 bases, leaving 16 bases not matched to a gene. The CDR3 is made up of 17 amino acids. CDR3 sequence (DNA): TGTGCCAGCAGCCCCGATAGGGACAGGAGCAATTTATCACCCCTCCACTTT. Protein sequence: CASSPDRDRSNLSPLHF.

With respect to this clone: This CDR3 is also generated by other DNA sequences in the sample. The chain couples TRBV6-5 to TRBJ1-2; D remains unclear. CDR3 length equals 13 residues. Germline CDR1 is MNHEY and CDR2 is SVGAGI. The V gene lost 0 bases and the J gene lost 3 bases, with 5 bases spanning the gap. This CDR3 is CASSYSTDYGYTF. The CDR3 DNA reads TGTGCCAGCAGTTACTCAACAGACTATGGCTACACCTTC.

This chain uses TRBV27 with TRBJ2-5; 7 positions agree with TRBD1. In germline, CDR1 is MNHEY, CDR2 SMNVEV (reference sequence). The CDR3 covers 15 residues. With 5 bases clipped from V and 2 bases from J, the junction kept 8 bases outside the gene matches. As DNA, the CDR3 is TGTGCCAGCAGTCCCCGGGACAGCTCGCAAGAGACCCAGTACTTC. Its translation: CASSPRDSSQETQYF.